This T cell receptor beta chain was obtained from a study of long-term antiretroviral therapy in people with HIV (dated by TCRdb to between 2020 and 2023). Describing the broader study: The earliest samples were collected about a decade before the 2015 WHO recommendation for immediate ART, when ART was typically delayed until CD4 counts fell. A retrospective serial study tested whether changes in peripheral blood TRB repertoire composition and diversity were associated with ART initiation and durable HIV suppression. No cross-contamination during QIAcube processing was shown when test extractions of a monoclonal T-cell line were performed alongside 33 polyclonal samples. About 35% of the 30 participants with HIV were female. A total of roughly 180 cryopreserved PBMC samples were contributed to the cohort by 30 adults with confirmed HIV infection, with samples collected serially over a mean of about 6 years (range 1-12).

V and J lose 5 bases and 4 bases, and a span of 17 bases separates them. As encoded in the germline V gene (reference sequence), CDR1 is LNHDA while CDR2 is SQIVND. Its CDR3 holds 16 amino acids, cysteine through phenylalanine. The only DNA kept is the CDR3, 48 bases in frame from the first base. Results and caveats for the whole study, not just this receptor: CDR3 length ranges in HIV repertoires were narrower than in controls, and network structure suggested an antigen-experienced repertoire with only a slight naive shift after ART. Inferences about post-ART repertoire changes were limited because no data were available on ART adherence, viral resistance or therapy changes. The samples span the years 2004 to 2017, and the ART regimens used may be less effective than current regimens. Because cell numbers in pre-ART samples were limited, unsorted PBMC were profiled instead of sorted CD4+ and CD8+ T cells. The repertoire was dominated across all time points by expanded TRB clones identified before ART initiation, although this dominance was seen to fluctuate and to decrease in many PLHIV after ART. Limited PBMC availability meant only the TCR beta chain was sequenced, without alpha chain pairing. ART initiation was associated with a significant increase in TRB diversity, but diversity stayed significantly below transplant donor controls even after long-term ART.

The immunoSEQ hsTCRB v3.0 assay was used at survey level resolution to sequence the TRB variable region. The targeted TRB sequencing depth was roughly 40,000-55,000 T-cell genomes per sample. Pooled TRB libraries were sequenced on an Illumina MiSeq with a v3 150-cycle kit. As for how the authors treated the data: Repertoire analysis was run in R within a reproducible Nextflow workflow that covered QC, data transformation and analysis. LymphoSeq2, an R package for AIRR-Seq data exploration, was used to implement custom analyses. After excluding a few samples that yielded fewer than 5000 total TRB sequences, 188 HIV repertoires remained for analysis. Of the 188 retained HIV repertoires, some 60 were collected before and around 130 after ART initiation. Repertoires were downsampled to 5000 TRB nucleotide sequences, with summary statistics averaged over 100 downsampling iterations. The analysis kept only TRB sequences whose CDR3 regions were at least seven amino acids long. Two measures captured diversity: a Shannon entropy-derived clonality score and the Gini coefficient. In the repertoire networks, any two of the top 5000 CDR3 amino acid sequences were connected whenever the two sequences differed by an edit distance of one. Antigen specificity groups and MHC restriction were predicted for TRB CDR3 amino acid sequences with GLIPH2. To flag known associations with CMV, EBV, HIV or tissue antigens, CDR3 amino acid sequences were compared against VDJdb and McPAS-TCR. Pre-ART, post-ART and control groups were compared with Wilcoxon signed-rank tests and Holm-Bonferroni correction. This is the immuneACCESS table as TCRdb keeps it, with only in-frame sequences that have V and J called. A part of the clones is gone; compared with another copy, unresolved V genes explain less than half, and the rest is unexplained. V, J and clone size reflect that table, while D and trimming were determined from the DNA. This sample is represented by about 21,000 clones; roughly 85% of them were singletons. Over 8% of the sample belongs to the ten largest clones.

As concerns this clone: Its antigen is unknown. No much larger clone exists at a distance of one base, and base qualities are not known.

Inclusion was restricted to participants for whom at least one PBMC sample before ART initiation and at least two post-ART samples were available. All participants with HIV were treated in the United States of America. Before DNA extraction, cryopreserved samples of about 0.95-10 million PBMC were thawed and then washed. At the time of the earliest PBMC sample, participants with HIV were aged between about 23 and 54 years. PBMC samples from each participant spanned 1-4 timepoints before ART initiation and 2-8 timepoints after ART initiation, with a median of 7 samples. For every participant, serial HIV viral load, CD4+ T-cell count, ART history and demographic data were obtained. Genomic DNA was extracted from unsorted PBMC with a Qiagen kit on a QIAcube, processed in batches of 12 samples.

The rearrangement combines TRBV19 with TRBJ1-4; the D gene is perhaps TRBD1, on 5 matching bases. This sample comprised unsorted PBMCs, obtained at the start of antiretroviral therapy. This TCR was recovered from a man in his forties or fifties with HIV. The nucleotide sequence reads as follows: TGTGCCAGTAGTCTACTCCCCCGGGGCTTTAATGAAAAACTGTTTTTT. Its protein reads: CASSLLPRGFNEKLFF.